These 5 T cell receptor beta chains were all obtained from the same sample, sequenced in a study of T cell responses to AZD1222 COVID-19 vaccine. The method was immunoSEQ multiplex PCR; TCRdb's version includes in-frame clones alone and lacks a portion of them. Of about 120,000 clones listed, 84% are singletons. The source was peripheral blood, collected on day 0 of AZD1222 vaccination. The receptors were sampled from an adult in good health.

This clone was counted a single time. The V and J genes are TRBV7-9 and TRBJ2-1; D remains ambiguous. V was trimmed by 5 bases and J by 2 bases, leaving 1 base between them. The CDR3 contains 11 residues. Looked up from germline, CDR1 is SEHNR and CDR2 is FQNEAQ (reference sequence). CDR3 protein: CASSTYNEQFF. The CDR3 nucleotides are TGTGCCAGCAGCACCTACAATGAGCAGTTCTTC. Full variable domain (missing parts from reference TRBV7-9 and TRBJ2-1): DTGVSQNPRHKITKRGQNVTFRCDPISEHNRLYWYRQTLGQGPEFLTYFQNEAQLEKSRLLSDRFSAERPKGSFSTLEIQRTEQGDSAMYLCASSTYNEQFFGPGTRLTVL.

The chain employs TRBV7-9 and TRBJ2-1; D is perhaps TRBD2 (6 bases). The V gene's germline CDR1 is SEHNR and CDR2 FQNEAQ (reference sequence). Deletions cut 2 bases from V and 8 bases from J, with 10 bases between. This CDR3 region has 13 residues. The CDR3 spells CASSLFGEDEQFF. The CDR3 nucleotides are TGTGCCAGCAGCTTATTTGGGGAGGATGAGCAGTTCTTC. Filled out from reference TRBV7-9 and TRBJ2-1, the complete variable domain reads DTGVSQNPRHKITKRGQNVTFRCDPISEHNRLYWYRQTLGQGPEFLTYFQNEAQLEKSRLLSDRFSAERPKGSFSTLEIQRTEQGDSAMYLCASSLFGEDEQFFGPGTRLTVL.

V is TRBV6-5 and J is TRBJ1-2, with D hard to call. Germline V CDR1 and CDR2: MNHEY, SVGAGI. The CDR3 extends over 13 amino acids. Trimming took off 8 bases at V and 0 bases at J, with 10 bases between the two ends. CDR3 sequence (DNA): TGTGCCAGCGCTCCATCTTCTAACTATGGCTACACCTTC. It specifies CASAPSSNYGYTF.

The chain has TRBV5-1 and TRBJ2-3; 9 nucleotides line up with TRBD1. The V gene's germline CDR1 is SGHRS and CDR2 YFSETQ. The J segment lost 7 bases and the V segment lost 4 bases, leaving 7 bases of the junction unmatched. The length of the CDR3 is 14 residues. The CDR3 DNA reads as TGCGCCAGCAGCGTGGGACAGGGCAGAAATACGCAGTATTTT. It specifies CASSVGQGRNTQYF.

This clone showed up just once. The chain has TRBV18 and TRBJ1-2, with no clear D. V lost 3 bases, J lost 3 bases, and 8 bases lay in between. Germline V gene lookup returns CDR1 KGHSH and CDR2 LQKENI. CDR3 length: 13 amino acids. The CDR3 DNA sequence: TGTGCCAGCTCACCTGGGGATTACTATGGCTACACCTTC. Protein: CASSPGDYYGYTF.